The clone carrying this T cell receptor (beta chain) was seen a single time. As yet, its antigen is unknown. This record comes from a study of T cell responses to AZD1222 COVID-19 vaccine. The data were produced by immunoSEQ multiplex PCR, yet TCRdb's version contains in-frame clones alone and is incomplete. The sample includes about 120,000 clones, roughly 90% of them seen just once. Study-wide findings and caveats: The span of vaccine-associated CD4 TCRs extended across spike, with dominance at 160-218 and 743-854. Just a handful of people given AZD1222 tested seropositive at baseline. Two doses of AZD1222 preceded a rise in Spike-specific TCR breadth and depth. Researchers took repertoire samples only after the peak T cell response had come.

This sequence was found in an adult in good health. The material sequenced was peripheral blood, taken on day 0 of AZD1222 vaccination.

The CDR3 here is CASSEDTSTNEKLFF. CDR3 bases: TGTGCCAGCAGTGAAGACACATCAACTAATGAAAAACTGTTTTTT. The chain recombines TRBV2 with TRBJ1-4, with no clear D. Per the germline V gene, CDR1 is SNHLY and CDR2 is FYNNEI. This CDR3 region has 15 residues. The ends were cut back, 1 base at V and 0 bases at J, with 6 bases in the middle. The variable domain in full, with the rest retrieved from reference TRBV2 and TRBJ1-4, is EPEVTQTPSHQVTQMGQEVILRCVPISNHLYFYWYRQILGQKVEFLVSFYNNEISEKSEIFDDQFSVERPDGSNFTLKIRSTKLEDSAMYFCASSEDTSTNEKLFFGSGTQLSVL.